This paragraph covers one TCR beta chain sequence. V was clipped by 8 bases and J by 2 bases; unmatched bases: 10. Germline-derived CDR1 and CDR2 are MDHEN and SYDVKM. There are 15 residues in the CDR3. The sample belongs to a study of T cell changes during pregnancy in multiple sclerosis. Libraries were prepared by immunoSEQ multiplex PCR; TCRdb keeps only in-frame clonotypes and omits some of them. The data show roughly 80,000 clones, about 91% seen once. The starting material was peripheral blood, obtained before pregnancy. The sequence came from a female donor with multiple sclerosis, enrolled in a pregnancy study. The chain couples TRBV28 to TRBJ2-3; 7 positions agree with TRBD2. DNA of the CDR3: TGTGCCAGCCCTCCCAATCTAGCGGTCACAGATACGCAGTATTTT. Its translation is CASPPNLAVTDTQYF.